This T cell receptor beta chain was sequenced during a study of blood T cell repertoires in COVID-19. Profiled with immunoSEQ multiplex PCR; TCRdb holds only in-frame clones, not every one. The sample carries more than 300,000 clones, 90% recorded once. V gave up 2 bases and J gave up 6 bases, with 5 bases separating them. This CDR3 is built from 12 residues. Per germline, CDR1 SEHNR and CDR2 FQNEAQ (reference sequence). The TCR comes from a woman under 40 who had been exposed to COVID-19. Input material: PBMCs or T cells enriched from blood (not recorded which). The chain uses TRBV7-9 and TRBJ2-1, with no clear D. The CDR3: CASSLYGNEQFF. As DNA, the CDR3 is TGTGCCAGCAGCTTATACGGCAATGAGCAGTTCTTC.